This T cell receptor beta chain was retrieved from a study of blood T cell repertoires in COVID-19. Study information: The United States, Italy and Spain were the sources of the acute and convalescent COVID-19 samples. PBMCs, B-cell-depleted T cells, or T cells provided the cDNA or gDNA that made up the material.

V lost 6 bases and J lost 1; bases outside the gene matches: 15. Germline lookup yields CDR1 MDHEN and CDR2 SYDVKM. The CDR3 extends over 19 amino acids. Methods used by the authors: Reference gene primers were amplified, and this amplification served to estimate nucleated cell counts. The method was immunoSEQ multiplex PCR; TCRdb's version includes in-frame clones alone and lacks a portion of them. The DNA was the basis for D and trimming; V, J and clone size are from that table. The data hold about 240,000 clones, with roughly 80% observed a single time. The sequence was collected from a woman aged 18 to 35 with acute or convalescent COVID-19. This chain uses TRBV28 with TRBJ2-5; TRBD2 aligns across 12 bases. Material for sequencing was peripheral blood. CDR3: CASSSGTQTSGRPQETQYF. The CDR3 DNA is TGTGCCAGCAGCTCCGGGACGCAGACTAGCGGGAGACCCCAAGAGACCCAGTACTTC.